These 28 T cell receptor beta chains originate from one sample sequenced in a study of CXCR3-negative and CXCR3-positive naive CD8 T cells. The TRB cDNA libraries were prepared by 5' RACE with UMI labels. TCRdb re-called the 5' RACE reads, yielding one record per CDR3 amino acid sequence without DNA. This sample's table has tens of thousands of distinct CDR3 sequences. Sequenced input: memory CD8+ T cells from blood. The origin of the receptors is a human donor in good health. Some clones in this sample may be carry-over from other donors' samples.

The rearrangement joins TRBV9 to TRBJ1-1; TCRdb outputs TRBD1, but without DNA this stays unchecked. This CDR3 has 14 residues. The germline V gene has CDR1 SGDLS and CDR2 YYNGEE. The CDR3 region is CASTLQVDNTEAFF.

V usage is TRBV21-1 and J usage is TRBJ1-6. TRBV21-1 is flagged as a pseudogene. The CDR3 length is 12 residues. Here the CDR3 reads CASSKQDSPLHF.

This chain connects TRBV5-1 to TRBJ2-1; the D gene TCRdb calls, TRBD1, cannot be checked with no DNA. This CDR3 region has 16 residues. CDR1 and CDR2 (germline): SGHRS, YFSETQ. The CDR3 sequence is CASSLTPPRGDNEQFF.

This chain uses TRBV28 with TRBJ2-3. Germline CDR1 and CDR2: MDHEN and SYDVKM. This CDR3 contains 13 residues. This CDR3 is CASSIQSTDTQYF.

The CDR3 is CASSLVSTGELFF. V is TRBV7-2 and J is TRBJ2-2. The germline V gene encodes CDR1 SGHTA and CDR2 FQGNSA. The CDR3 sequence is 13 residues long.

The chain combines TRBV9 with TRBJ1-1. The CDR3 covers 13 residues. The germline V gene encodes CDR1 SGDLS and CDR2 YYNGEE. The CDR3 is CASSLNWVTEAFF.

The chain links TRBV2 to TRBJ2-1. Germline CDR1 and CDR2: SNHLY and FYNNEI. The CDR3 has 14 amino acids. CDR3 sequence reads: CASTSTGAHNEQFF.

The chain joins TRBV7-8 to TRBJ2-7; TCRdb proposes TRBD2, but this gene call is untestable without DNA. The CDR3 has 16 residues. CDR1 SGHVS and CDR2 FQNEAQ come from the germline V gene. The CDR3 loop reads CASSLVGGLVFDEQYF.

The chain joins TRBV12-3 or TRBV12-4 to TRBJ2-3; TCRdb names TRBD2, which stays unverified in the absence of DNA. This CDR3 spans 16 amino acids. The CDR3 protein is CASSPPSGGMTDTQYF.

The chain recombines TRBV6-2 or TRBV6-3 with TRBJ2-1. The CDR3 sequence is 12 residues long. Germline CDR1 MNHEY, CDR2 SVGEGT. The CDR3 protein is CASSVGRSEQFF.

The rearrangement uses TRBV12-3 or TRBV12-4 and TRBJ2-5; TCRdb calls TRBD2, which cannot be checked without DNA. The CDR3 is made up of 13 amino acids. CDR3 sequence: CASSLFAGPTQYF.

V and J are TRBV12-3 or TRBV12-4 and TRBJ1-1; TCRdb lists TRBD1, though no DNA is available to test this call. This CDR3 comprises 15 residues. The chain's CDR3 is CASSFSPPRTGNEFF.

The CDR3 is CASSLWSGSNTEAFF. The chain carries TRBV27 and TRBJ1-1. The germline gives CDR1 MNHEY, CDR2 SMNVEV (reference sequence). The CDR3 contains 15 residues.

V and J are TRBV12-3 or TRBV12-4 and TRBJ2-7; TCRdb's D call of TRBD2 is untestable without DNA. The CDR3 loop spans 15 amino acids. CDR3 residues: CASSNSGGEAYEQYF.

V gene TRBV12-3 or TRBV12-4 combines with J gene TRBJ2-1; without DNA, the TCRdb call of TRBD1 cannot be checked. The CDR3 length is 19 residues. CDR3 loop: CASSFVPDGGKSSYNEQFF.

By frequency, this clonotype registers medium-sized. This rearrangement joins TRBV7-9 to TRBJ1-4; TCRdb designates TRBD1, a call that cannot be tested without DNA. This CDR3 contains 16 residues. Germline CDR1 is SEHNR and CDR2 is FQNEAQ (reference sequence). The CDR3 loop reads CASSLAHRVANEKLFF. Variable domain in full (rest from reference TRBV7-9 and TRBJ1-4): DTGVSQNPRHKITKRGQNVTFRCDPISEHNRLYWYRQTLGQGPEFLTYFQNEAQLEKSRLLSDRFSAERPKGSFSTLEIQRTEQGDSAMYLCASSLAHRVANEKLFFGSGTQLSVL.

V gene TRBV9 combines with J gene TRBJ2-7. The CDR3 consists of 13 residues. CDR1 is SGDLS and CDR2 is YYNGEE in the germline V gene. CDR3 residues: CASSVDTGYEQYF.

The rearrangement joins TRBV7-9 to TRBJ2-5; TCRdb returns TRBD2, unconfirmable since there is no DNA. Looked up from germline, CDR1 is SEHNR and CDR2 is FQNEAQ (reference sequence). The CDR3 length is 16 residues. The CDR3 is CASREVTSVRQETQYF.

The rearrangement joins TRBV24-1 to TRBJ2-1. Germline CDR1 KGHDR, CDR2 SFDVKD. CDR3 length equals 13 residues. CDR3 amino acids: CATSDSKYNEQFF.

The chain couples TRBV29-1 to TRBJ2-2; without DNA, the TCRdb call of TRBD1 cannot be checked. Germline V CDR1 and CDR2: SQVTM, ANQGSEA. The CDR3 sequence is 13 residues long. CDR3 protein: CSVLGGGSGELFF.

The rearrangement uses TRBV21-1 and TRBJ2-1; TCRdb selects TRBD2, and the lack of DNA leaves this call unchecked. TRBV21-1 is termed a pseudogene. This CDR3 is 18 amino acids long. The CDR3: CASTLRGLAGRSYNEQFF.

The chain uses TRBV28 and TRBJ1-1. The CDR3 is 11 amino acids. Germline V lookup: CDR1 MDHEN, CDR2 SYDVKM. The CDR3: CASRLYTEAFF.

The chain uses TRBV12-3 or TRBV12-4 and TRBJ1-1; with no DNA, the TCRdb D assignment of TRBD1 cannot be verified. CDR3 length: 13 residues. This CDR3 reads CASTSPGGTEAFF.

The genes are TRBV5-6 and TRBJ2-2; the D call of TRBD1 rests on TCRdb alone, since no DNA is present to check it. This CDR3 is built from 15 residues. Germline loops: CDR1 SGHDT, CDR2 YYEEEE. The CDR3 sequence is CASSLGGPDTGELFF.

The chain links TRBV6-2 or TRBV6-3 to TRBJ2-1; absent DNA, TCRdb's TRBD2 call cannot be checked. The CDR3 is made up of 17 amino acids. Germline values: CDR1 MNHEY, CDR2 SVGEGT. The CDR3 sequence is CASRNAGGSPSYNEQFF.

The chain links TRBV29-1 to TRBJ2-1; TCRdb's D call of TRBD2 is untestable without DNA. CDR1 SQVTM and CDR2 ANQGSEA come from the germline V gene. The CDR3 extends over 15 amino acids. This chain's CDR3 is CSVTLAVHSYNEQFF.

The V and J genes are TRBV2 and TRBJ2-7; TCRdb's D gene call, TRBD2, goes unchecked for lack of DNA. This CDR3 contains 16 residues. From germline, CDR1 is SNHLY and CDR2 FYNNEI. The CDR3: CASSEALLAGEEEQYF.

This sequence joins TRBV28 and TRBJ2-7; checking the TCRdb D call of TRBD1 is not possible without DNA. Germline V gene sequence: CDR1 MDHEN, CDR2 SYDVKM. The length of the CDR3 is 15 residues. The CDR3 spells CASSFPGQGMNEQYF.